The 17 T cell receptor beta chains below all came from one sample that was sequenced in a study of blood T cell repertoires in COVID-19. Only in-frame clones appear in the TCRdb table, and some are missing; sequencing was by immunoSEQ multiplex PCR. The data show about 84,000 clones, 70% to 85% seen once. Sequenced: peripheral blood. The receptors here all came from a man aged 50-60 years with active or convalescent COVID-19.

In this sample, this clone turned up a few times. V gene TRBV19 combines with J gene TRBJ2-2; D unresolved. CDR3 length: 13 residues. Germline CDR1 and CDR2: LNHDA and SQIVND (reference sequence). Deletions cut 2 bases from V and 2 bases from J, with 3 bases between. CDR3 DNA sequence: TGTGCCAGTAGTATATTAAACACCGGGGAGCTGTTTTTT. This translates into CASSILNTGELFF.

The genes are TRBV11-3 and TRBJ1-5, with D uncertain. Germline values: CDR1 SGHNT, CDR2 YENEEA. This CDR3 spans 14 amino acids. V was trimmed by 3 bases and J by 6 bases, leaving 12 bases between them. The CDR3 spells CASSFPLGVQPQHF. In DNA form, the CDR3 reads TGTGCCAGCAGCTTCCCCCTTGGAGTTCAGCCCCAGCATTTT.

CDR3 region: CASSLGQGAGYTF. CDR3 nucleotides: TGTGCCAGCAGTTTGGGACAGGGGGCGGGCTACACCTTC. The chain joins TRBV12-3 or TRBV12-4 to TRBJ1-2, with TRBD1 matching 12 bases. The CDR3 consists of 13 residues. The V and J ends lost 3 bases and 8 bases, in that order; junction bases with no gene match: 1.

A few counts support this clone. This sequence joins TRBV5-1 and TRBJ2-7, with 9 bases lining up with TRBD1. V lost 4 bases and J lost 4; bases outside the gene matches: 6. The length of the CDR3 is 14 residues. The germline V gene encodes CDR1 SGHRS and CDR2 YFSETQ. CDR3 DNA: TGCGCCAGCAGCCAAAGACAGGGGGTTTACGAGCAGTACTTC. It encodes CASSQRQGVYEQYF.

The chain employs TRBV18 and TRBJ2-3; TRBD2 agrees at 14 bases. J gave up 6 bases and V 0 bases, and 2 bases lay outside the gene matches. The CDR3 has 16 residues. Germline V lookup: CDR1 KGHSH, CDR2 LQKENI. The CDR3 region has the DNA TGTGCCAGCTCACCACCCGGACTAGCGGGGGGTGATACGCAGTATTTT. Translating gives CASSPPGLAGGDTQYF. Based on the CDR3 plus reference TRBV18 and TRBJ2-3, the full variable domain is NAGVMQNPRHLVRRRGQEARLRCSPMKGHSHVYWYRQLPEEGLKFMVYLQKENIIDESGMPKERFSAEFPKEGPSILRIQQVVRGDSAAYFCASSPPGLAGGDTQYFGPGTRLTVL.

The chain carries TRBV4-1 and TRBJ1-2; D might be TRBD1 (5 bases). Trimming shortened V by 2 bases and J by 0 bases, and 19 bases separated the two germline ends. CDR3 length: 18 amino acids. Germline V gene data show CDR1 as MGHRA and CDR2 as YSYEKL. The CDR3 protein is CASSQPFTQAISNYGYTF. CDR3 nucleotide sequence: TGCGCCAGCAGCCAACCCTTCACACAGGCAATATCTAACTATGGCTACACCTTC.

The chain employs TRBV19 and TRBJ2-5; the D gene is possibly TRBD1 (5 bases). This CDR3 is 15 amino acids long. The germline gives CDR1 LNHDA, CDR2 SQIVND (reference sequence). Trimming took off 2 bases at V and 2 bases at J, with 12 bases between the two ends. CDR3 sequence (DNA): TGTGCCAGTAGTATATTCCTAGGGGATCAAGAGACCCAGTACTTC. Residues: CASSIFLGDQETQYF.

Comments on this clone: A much larger clone lies a single base off, so this may be a read error. Additional DNA sequences in this sample encode the identical CDR3. The chain links TRBV5-1 to TRBJ1-1, with TRBD1 as a possible D gene (5 bases). Per germline, CDR1 SGHRS and CDR2 YFSETQ. CDR3 length equals 15 residues. In DNA form, the CDR3 reads TGCGCCAGCAGTTTGGGTACCGGGGAGCGGGGGGGAGCTTTCTTT. Translating it yields CASSLGTGERGGAFF.

This chain uses TRBV13 with TRBJ1-1; 9 bases agree with TRBD1. Germline CDR1 is PRHDT and CDR2 is FYEKMQ (reference sequence). With V trimmed by 3 bases and J by 5 bases, 4 bases remained unmatched. This CDR3 is built from 14 residues. The CDR3 nucleotides read TGTGCCAGCAGCTTTCTGACAGGGGGAACTGAAGCTTTCTTT. Its protein product is CASSFLTGGTEAFF.

The V call is TRBV6-2 or TRBV6-3, the J call TRBJ1-2; a possible D gene is TRBD1 (6 bases). Trimming took 2 bases from V and 7 from J, leaving 20 bases between them. Per the germline V gene, CDR1 is MNHEY and CDR2 is SVGEGT. The CDR3 is 16 amino acids. The CDR3 loop is CASSYASQGVVVGYTF. The CDR3 DNA reads as TGTGCCAGCAGTTACGCCTCACAGGGTGTGGTCGTTGGCTACACCTTC.

This clone has more than one count but fewer than ten. The rearrangement links TRBV24-1 to TRBJ2-2, with a tentative D call TRBD1 (6 bases). Between the trimmed V and J ends, which lost 9 bases and 4 bases, there was a span of 17 bases. This CDR3 spans 15 amino acids. Germline CDR1 is KGHDR and CDR2 is SFDVKD. This CDR3 reads CATGEEQGSTGELFF. CDR3 coding DNA: TGTGCCACCGGAGAGGAACAGGGAAGCACCGGGGAGCTGTTTTTT.

V usage is TRBV5-6 and J usage is TRBJ1-3, with a possible D match to TRBD1 (6 bases). V gave up 0 bases and J gave up 0 bases, with 7 bases separating them. The CDR3 covers 15 residues. Germline V gene data show CDR1 as SGHDT and CDR2 as YYEEEE. CDR3 nucleotides: TGTGCCAGCAGCTTGGTACAGGGCTCTGGAAACACCATATATTTT. It yields the protein CASSLVQGSGNTIYF. Combining the CDR3 with reference TRBV5-6 and TRBJ1-3 gives the whole variable domain DAGVTQSPTHLIKTRGQQVTLRCSPKSGHDTVSWYQQALGQGPQFIFQYYEEEERQRGNFPDRFSGHQFPNYSSELNVNALLLGDSALYLCASSLVQGSGNTIYFGEGSWLTVV.

This chain joins TRBV5-1 and TRBJ2-1; possible D gene TRBD1, 6 bases. The germline V and J ends were trimmed by 4 bases and 0 bases, with 11 bases remaining between them. The germline gives CDR1 SGHRS, CDR2 YFSETQ. The CDR3 has 15 residues. The DNA for the CDR3 is TGCGCCAGCAGCAGAACAGGGAGCTCCTACAATGAGCAGTTCTTC. It translates to CASSRTGSSYNEQFF.

The V and J genes are TRBV7-9 and TRBJ2-5, with TRBD1 matching 8 bases. Unmatched junction bases numbered 4, after V lost 3 bases and J lost 4 bases. The CDR3 is made up of 14 amino acids. From germline, CDR1 is SEHNR and CDR2 FQNEAQ (reference sequence). The CDR3 DNA reads TGTGCCAGCAGCTTCAGGCAGGGGGCAGAGACCCAGTACTTC. Its protein product is CASSFRQGAETQYF.

The chain links TRBV5-5 to TRBJ2-3; a possible D gene is TRBD2 (5 bases). Germline values: CDR1 SGHKS, CDR2 YYEKEE (reference sequence). The ends were cut back, 3 bases at V and 1 base at J, with 9 bases in the middle. The CDR3 runs to 14 residues. In DNA, the CDR3 is TGTGCCAGCAGCTCCCCCGGGGGCACAGATACGCAGTATTTT. Amino acid sequence: CASSSPGGTDTQYF.

This clone has only a few counts. This chain uses TRBV30 with TRBJ1-6, with 7 bases fitting TRBD1. The CDR3 sequence is 15 residues long. CDR1 GTSNPN and CDR2 SVGIG come from the germline V gene (reference sequence). V trimming: 7 bases; J trimming: 6 bases; junction bases outside the gene matches: 12. The CDR3 DNA follows: TGTGCCTCCACAGGGACAGTAAGTCGTAATTCACCCCTCCACTTT. Encoded protein: CASTGTVSRNSPLHF.

The genes are TRBV4-3 and TRBJ2-1, with 12 bases matching TRBD2. Per germline, CDR1 LGHNA and CDR2 YSLEER. The V and J ends lost 10 bases and 6 bases, in that order; junction bases with no gene match: 4. The CDR3 is 13 residues long. The CDR3: CATSSGGVNEQFF. The CDR3 region has the DNA TGCGCCACATCTAGCGGGGGGGTCAATGAGCAGTTCTTC.